This T cell receptor beta chain was recorded in a study of CD8+ T cells in alopecia areata (dated by TCRdb to the late 2010s). With respect to the entire study: Treated patients were enrolled in an open-label pilot trial of oral tofacitinib, 5 to 10 mg twice daily, for moderate-to-severe alopecia areata. Tofacitinib was administered for 6 to 18 months, and 6 months of follow-up off drug were then conducted to assess delayed response and recurrence. Tofacitinib-treated patients had biopsies at baseline and at 4 and 24 weeks of treatment, with a later scalp biopsy in several patients. RNA was obtained with the PAXgene miRNA kit for fixed scalp, the miRNeasy kit for PBMCs, and the RNeasy kit for mouse skin. Scalp clonality was compared across normal scalp (n=4), patchy alopecia areata scalp (n=8), and alopecia totalis/universalis scalp (n=8). To study T cell clonal expansion in alopecia areata, the researchers applied high-throughput TCRbeta sequencing to both the C3H/HeJ mouse model and human patients. TCRbeta CDR3 regions were amplified by immunoSEQ multiplex PCR using 35 Vbeta forward and 13 Jbeta reverse primers. On the human side, TCRbeta sequencing was run on scalp tissue and on sorted CD4+ and CD8+ peripheral blood T cells from healthy controls and from alopecia areata patients with either patchy or totalis/universalis disease. The full study reports these points: Compared with normal scalp, lesional scalp had higher clonality and more expanded CD8+ clones, particularly in alopecia totalis/universalis, a pattern that suggests antigenic drive. Shared TCR sequences between patients were less evident than in mice, which may be partly attributable to HLA diversity in the patient population. Scalp TCR repertoire analysis is complicated because resident alphabeta T cells in normal human skin are also sequenced, whereas mouse skin is dominated by gammadelta T cells.

The library relied on the immunoSEQ multiplex PCR assay. RNA was extracted from all samples and reverse transcribed into cDNA as template for TCR sequencing. First-strand cDNA was synthesized using SuperScript III with a 2:1 mix of oligo-dT and random hexamers. A synthetic immune receptor repertoire was used to assess amplification bias, and residual bias was removed computationally. The authors' pipeline ran thus. Raw reads were preprocessed to remove errors, and CDR3 was defined according to IMGT conventions as the region from the conserved cysteine to phenylalanine. Clonality was computed by normalizing Shannon entropy by log2 of the number of productive unique TCRs and subtracting the result from 1. Whether scalp clones were CD4 or CD8 was inferred by matching scalp TCRbeta sequences against CD4 and CD8 repertoires sorted from blood. In TCRdb, the immuneACCESS table is reduced to in-frame sequences with V and J assigned. These tables do not hold every clone; where another copy was compared, an unresolved V gene accounts for under half, and the others remain unexplained. The DNA was the basis for D and trimming; V, J and clone size are from that table. A total of 130,000 to 150,000 clones appear in this sample, around 87% of them only once. The ten top clones hold over 12% of the sample.

On this clone itself: No antigen is known for it. Base qualities are not recorded, but no much larger clone differs from it by a single base.

The time point label corresponds to: baseline before oral tofacitinib. Peripheral blood and lesional scalp punch biopsies were obtained from patients with alopecia areata. After PBMCs were isolated by density centrifugation and stained for CD3, CD4 and CD8, a FACSAria was used to sort CD4+ and CD8+ T cells. V lost 9 bases and J lost 3 bases; the stretch between them is 9 bases long. From a lookup of the germline V gene, CDR1 and CDR2 are WSHSY and SAAADI. From the cysteine up to the phenylalanine, the CDR3 has a length of 11 residues. Only the CDR3 DNA is retained, 33 bases long and in frame from the first base.

The sample in question was CD8+ T cells sorted from blood, obtained at week 0. The receptor chain draws on TRBV10-2 and TRBJ2-7, with no confident D gene call. The sequence was collected from a human donor with alopecia areata. The CDR3 reads as follows: CASKADYEQYF. Read as DNA, the sequence is TGCGCCAGTAAAGCCGACTACGAGCAGTACTTC.